This T cell receptor (beta chain) was found in a study of long-term antiretroviral therapy in people with HIV. Sequencing used immunoSEQ v3.0 at survey level. Generated by immunoSEQ multiplex PCR, the TCRdb table keeps only in-frame clones and is missing some. The table lists over 30,000 clones, over 60% of them singletons. Germline CDR1 KGHSH, CDR2 LQKENI. CDR3 length equals 13 residues. Trimming cost V 6 bases and J 2 bases, with 11 bases left between them. Each specimen consisted of roughly 0.9-10 million cryopreserved PBMC prior to extraction of DNA. V gene TRBV18 combines with J gene TRBJ2-7; possible D gene TRBD2, 5 bases. This clonotype was sampled from a woman between 50 and 59 years old with HIV. This material consisted of unsorted PBMCs, taken 2 years after starting antiretroviral therapy. The CDR3 DNA reads TGTGCCAGCTCGCTCCAGGAGGCCTACGAGCAGTACTTC. It is translated as CASSLQEAYEQYF. Supplemented by reference TRBV18 and TRBJ2-7, the full variable domain reads NAGVMQNPRHLVRRRGQEARLRCSPMKGHSHVYWYRQLPEEGLKFMVYLQKENIIDESGMPKERFSAEFPKEGPSILRIQQVVRGDSAAYFCASSLQEAYEQYFGPGTRLTVT.